The T cell receptor (beta chain) under discussion was sequenced for a study of radiation and T cells in renal cell carcinoma. Only one count was recorded for this clone. Clones were sequenced by immunoSEQ multiplex PCR, and TCRdb holds only the in-frame ones, with some missing. Among roughly 120,000 clones listed, roughly 85% were seen once. Time point in this sample: baseline pretreatment blood. Sample treatment: 15 Gy SBRT to primary tumor, nephrectomy 4 weeks later. The clonotype originates from a woman aged 55-75 years with renal cell carcinoma. The sequences come from blood, collected from a patient whose treatment included radiotherapy and nephrectomy.

The CDR3 loop reads CASSGRQGNYGYTF. The CDR3 nucleotides read TGTGCCAGCAGCGGACGACAGGGGAACTATGGCTACACCTTC. The V gene is TRBV9, the J gene TRBJ1-2; the match to TRBD1 covers 8 bases. The CDR3 spans 14 residues. With V trimmed by 3 bases and J by 2 bases, 3 bases remained unmatched. From germline, CDR1 is SGDLS and CDR2 YYNGEE.